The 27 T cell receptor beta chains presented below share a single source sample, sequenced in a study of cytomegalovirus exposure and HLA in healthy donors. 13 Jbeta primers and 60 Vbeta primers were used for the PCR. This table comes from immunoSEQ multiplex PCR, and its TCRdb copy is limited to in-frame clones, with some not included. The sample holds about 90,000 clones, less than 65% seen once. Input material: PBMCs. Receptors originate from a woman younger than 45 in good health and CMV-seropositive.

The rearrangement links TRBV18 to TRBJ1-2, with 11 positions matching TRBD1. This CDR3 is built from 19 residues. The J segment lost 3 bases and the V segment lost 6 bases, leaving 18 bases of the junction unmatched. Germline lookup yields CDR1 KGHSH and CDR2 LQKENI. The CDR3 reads CASSSLRRRDRGSHYGYTF. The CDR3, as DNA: TGTGCCAGCTCGTCCCTTCGGCGAAGGGACAGGGGGTCCCACTATGGCTACACCTTC.

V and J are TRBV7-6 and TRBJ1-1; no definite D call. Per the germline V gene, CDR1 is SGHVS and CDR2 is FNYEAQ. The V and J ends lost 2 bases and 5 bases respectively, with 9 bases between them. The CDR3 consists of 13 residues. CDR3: CASSLTSRTEAFF. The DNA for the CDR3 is TGTGCCAGCAGCTTAACCTCTAGAACTGAAGCTTTCTTT.

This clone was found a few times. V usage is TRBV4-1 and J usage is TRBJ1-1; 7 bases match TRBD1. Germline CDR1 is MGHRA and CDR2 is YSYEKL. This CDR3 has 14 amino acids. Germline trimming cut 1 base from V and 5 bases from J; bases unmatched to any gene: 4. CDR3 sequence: CASSQVQTGTEAFF. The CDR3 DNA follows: TGCGCCAGCAGCCAAGTCCAGACAGGGACTGAAGCTTTCTTT.

CDR3 region: CATSRDFRNEQFF. The CDR3 bases are TGTGCCACCAGCAGAGACTTCAGGAATGAGCAGTTCTTC. This sequence joins TRBV15 and TRBJ2-1; no clear D gene. The germline V gene encodes CDR1 LNHNV and CDR2 YYDKDF (reference sequence). V shed 0 bases and J shed 7 bases, with 7 bases lying between them. CDR3 length: 13 amino acids.

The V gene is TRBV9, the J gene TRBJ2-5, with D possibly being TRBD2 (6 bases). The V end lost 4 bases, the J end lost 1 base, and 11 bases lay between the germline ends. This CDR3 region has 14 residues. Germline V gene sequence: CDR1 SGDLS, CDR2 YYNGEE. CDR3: CASSSSGSQETQYF. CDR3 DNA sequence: TGTGCCAGCAGCTCCTCCGGGAGCCAAGAGACCCAGTACTTC.

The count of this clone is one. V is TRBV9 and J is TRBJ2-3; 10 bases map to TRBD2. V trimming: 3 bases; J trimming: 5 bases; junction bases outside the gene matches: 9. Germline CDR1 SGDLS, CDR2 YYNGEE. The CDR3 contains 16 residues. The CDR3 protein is CASSAESGGARDTQYF. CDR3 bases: TGTGCCAGCAGCGCGGAAAGCGGGGGGGCCCGAGATACGCAGTATTTT.

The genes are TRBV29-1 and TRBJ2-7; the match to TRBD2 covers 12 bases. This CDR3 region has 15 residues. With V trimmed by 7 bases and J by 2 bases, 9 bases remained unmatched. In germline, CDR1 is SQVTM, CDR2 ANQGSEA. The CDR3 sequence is CSARTSGAPPYEQYF. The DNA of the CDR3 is TGCAGCGCCCGGACTAGCGGGGCCCCTCCCTACGAGCAGTACTTC.

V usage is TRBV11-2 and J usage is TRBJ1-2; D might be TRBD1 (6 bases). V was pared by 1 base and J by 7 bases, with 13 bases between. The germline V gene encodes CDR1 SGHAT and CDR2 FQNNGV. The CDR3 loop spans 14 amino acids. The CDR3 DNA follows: TGTGCCAGCAGCTTAGCTTCCAGGGGAAGTGGCTACACCTTC. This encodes CASSLASRGSGYTF.

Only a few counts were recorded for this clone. The CDR3 DNA is TGTGCCAGCCTTACCGGGACAACCGGCCCTGAAGCTTTCTTT. It specifies CASLTGTTGPEAFF. The chain recombines TRBV18 with TRBJ1-1, with D possibly matching TRBD1 (6 bases). Trimming left V 8 bases short and J 6 bases short, with 19 bases between. CDR1 is KGHSH and CDR2 is LQKENI in the germline V gene. CDR3 length: 14 residues.

This CDR3 reads CASSLAGTTYEQYF. The CDR3 DNA sequence: TGTGCCAGCAGCTTGGCCGGGACAACCTACGAGCAGTACTTC. The chain recombines TRBV5-5 with TRBJ2-7; TRBD1 is a possible D gene (6 bases). The ends were cut back, 0 bases at V and 2 bases at J, with 9 bases in the middle. Germline CDR1 and CDR2: SGHKS and YYEKEE (reference sequence). This CDR3 spans 14 amino acids.

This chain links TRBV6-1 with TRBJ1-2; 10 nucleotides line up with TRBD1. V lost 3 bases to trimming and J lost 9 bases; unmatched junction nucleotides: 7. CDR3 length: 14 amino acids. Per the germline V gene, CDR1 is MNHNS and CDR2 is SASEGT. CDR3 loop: CASSEGGQGTSYTF. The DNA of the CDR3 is TGTGCCAGCAGTGAGGGGGGACAGGGGACGAGCTACACCTTC.

The CDR3 DNA sequence: TGTGCCAGCAGTGTACAGGGCTATGACAATCAGCCCCAGCATTTT. Translating gives CASSVQGYDNQPQHF. The chain joins TRBV6-1 to TRBJ1-5; weak D call: TRBD1 (6 bases). Germline lookup yields CDR1 MNHNS and CDR2 SASEGT. V was pared by 4 bases and J by 3 bases, with 13 bases between. CDR3 length: 15 amino acids.

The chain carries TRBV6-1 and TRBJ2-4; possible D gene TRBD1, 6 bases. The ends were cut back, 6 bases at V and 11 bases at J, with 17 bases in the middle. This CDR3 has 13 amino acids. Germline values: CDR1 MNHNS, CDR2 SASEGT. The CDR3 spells CASRSGQFEVQYF. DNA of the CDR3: TGTGCCAGCAGATCAGGACAGTTCGAGGTTCAGTACTTC.

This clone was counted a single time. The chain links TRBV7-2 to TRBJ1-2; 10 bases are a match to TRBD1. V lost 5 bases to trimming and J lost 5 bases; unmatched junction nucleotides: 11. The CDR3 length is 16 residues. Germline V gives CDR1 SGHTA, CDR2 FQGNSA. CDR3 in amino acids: CASSPGMGQGMYGYTF. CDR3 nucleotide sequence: TGTGCCAGCAGCCCGGGTATGGGACAGGGGATGTATGGCTACACCTTC.

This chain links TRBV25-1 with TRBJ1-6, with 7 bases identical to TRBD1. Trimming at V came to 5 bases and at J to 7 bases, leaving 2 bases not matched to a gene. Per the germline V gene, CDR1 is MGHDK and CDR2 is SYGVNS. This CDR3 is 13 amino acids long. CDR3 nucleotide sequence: TGTGCCAGCAGTCCAGGGGGGAATTCACCCCTCCACTTT. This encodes CASSPGGNSPLHF.

CDR3 loop: CASSGTRQGRDGYTF. In DNA, the CDR3 is TGTGCCAGCAGTGGAACCCGACAGGGCCGAGACGGCTACACCTTC. This chain links TRBV2 with TRBJ1-2, with 7 bases fitting TRBD1. The CDR3 is made up of 15 amino acids. Trimming removed 4 bases from V and 8 bases from J; junction bases left unmatched: 13. Germline V CDR1 and CDR2: SNHLY, FYNNEI.

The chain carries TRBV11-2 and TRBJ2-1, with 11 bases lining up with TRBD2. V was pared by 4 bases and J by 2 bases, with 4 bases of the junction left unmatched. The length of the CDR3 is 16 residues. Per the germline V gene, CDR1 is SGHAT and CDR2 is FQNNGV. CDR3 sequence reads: CASSSILAGAYNEQFF. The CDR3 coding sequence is TGTGCCAGCAGCTCAATACTAGCGGGGGCCTACAATGAGCAGTTCTTC.

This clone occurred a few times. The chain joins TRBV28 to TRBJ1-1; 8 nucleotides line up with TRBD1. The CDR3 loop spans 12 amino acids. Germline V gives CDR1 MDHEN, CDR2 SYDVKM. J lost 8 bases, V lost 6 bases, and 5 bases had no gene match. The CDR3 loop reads CASRRTGREAFF. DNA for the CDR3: TGTGCCAGCAGAAGGACAGGGAGGGAAGCTTTCTTT.

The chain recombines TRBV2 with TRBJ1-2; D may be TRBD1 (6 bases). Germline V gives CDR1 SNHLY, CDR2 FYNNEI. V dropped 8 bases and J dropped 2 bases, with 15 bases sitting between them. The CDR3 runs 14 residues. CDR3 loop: CASGYRGNNYGYTF. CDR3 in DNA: TGTGCCAGCGGGTATAGGGGGAACAACTATGGCTACACCTTC.

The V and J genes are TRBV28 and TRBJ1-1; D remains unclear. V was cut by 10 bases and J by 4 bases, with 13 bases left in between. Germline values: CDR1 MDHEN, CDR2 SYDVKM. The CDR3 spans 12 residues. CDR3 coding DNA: TGTGCCACCTCCCTGAGTAGCACTGAAGCTTTCTTT. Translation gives CATSLSSTEAFF.

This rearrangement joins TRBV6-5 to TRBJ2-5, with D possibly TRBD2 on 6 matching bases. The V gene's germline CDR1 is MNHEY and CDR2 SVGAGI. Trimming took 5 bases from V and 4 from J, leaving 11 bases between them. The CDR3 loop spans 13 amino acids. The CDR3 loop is CASSHGGGETQYF. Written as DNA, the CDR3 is TGTGCCAGCAGTCACGGGGGAGGAGAGACCCAGTACTTC.

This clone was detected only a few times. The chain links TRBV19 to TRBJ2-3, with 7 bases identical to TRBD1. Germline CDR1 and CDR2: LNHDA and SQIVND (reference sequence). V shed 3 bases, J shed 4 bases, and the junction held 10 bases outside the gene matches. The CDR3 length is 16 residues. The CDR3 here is CASSMLGDRVADTQYF. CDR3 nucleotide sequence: TGTGCCAGTAGTATGTTAGGGGACAGAGTTGCAGATACGCAGTATTTT.

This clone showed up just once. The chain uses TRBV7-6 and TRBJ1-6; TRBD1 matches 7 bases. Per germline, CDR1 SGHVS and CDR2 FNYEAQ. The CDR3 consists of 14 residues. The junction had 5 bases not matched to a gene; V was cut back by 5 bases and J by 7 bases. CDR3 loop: CASSRDSKNSPLHF. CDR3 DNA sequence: TGTGCCAGCAGCCGGGACAGCAAGAATTCACCCCTCCACTTT. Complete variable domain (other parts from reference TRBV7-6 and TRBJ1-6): GAGVSQSPRYKVTKRGQDVALRCDPISGHVSLYWYRQALGQGPEFLTYFNYEAQQDKSGLPNDRFSAERPEGSISTLTIQRTEQRDSAMYRCASSRDSKNSPLHFGNGTRLTVT.

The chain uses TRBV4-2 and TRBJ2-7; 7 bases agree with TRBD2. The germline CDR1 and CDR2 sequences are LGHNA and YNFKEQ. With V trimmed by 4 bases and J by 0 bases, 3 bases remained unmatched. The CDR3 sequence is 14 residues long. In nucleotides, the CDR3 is TGTGCCAGCAGCCTTGGACTAGACTCCTACGAGCAGTACTTC. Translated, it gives CASSLGLDSYEQYF.

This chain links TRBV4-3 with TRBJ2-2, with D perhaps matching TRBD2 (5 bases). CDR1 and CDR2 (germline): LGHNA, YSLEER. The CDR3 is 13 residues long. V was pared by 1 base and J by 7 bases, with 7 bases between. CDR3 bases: TGCGCCAGCAGCCAAGTAGGACTCGGGGAGCTGTTTTTT. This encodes CASSQVGLGELFF.

The CDR3 coding sequence is TGTGCCAGCAGCTTATTCGGTAACACTGAAGCTTTCTTT. Protein sequence: CASSLFGNTEAFF. The V gene is TRBV7-9, the J gene TRBJ1-1, with D unclear. Trimming took off 2 bases at V and 2 bases at J, with 6 bases between the two ends. The CDR3 is made up of 13 amino acids. Germline CDR1 and CDR2: SEHNR and FQNEAQ (reference sequence).

The CDR3 nucleotides are TGTGCCAGCAGCTACGAGGGCCTACATGGCTACACCTTC. Its translation: CASSYEGLHGYTF. This chain uses TRBV7-2 with TRBJ1-2; D is unresolved. V was shortened by 4 bases and J by 6 bases, with 12 bases between the two germline ends. Germline V gene lookup returns CDR1 SGHTA and CDR2 FQGNSA. The CDR3 runs 13 residues.